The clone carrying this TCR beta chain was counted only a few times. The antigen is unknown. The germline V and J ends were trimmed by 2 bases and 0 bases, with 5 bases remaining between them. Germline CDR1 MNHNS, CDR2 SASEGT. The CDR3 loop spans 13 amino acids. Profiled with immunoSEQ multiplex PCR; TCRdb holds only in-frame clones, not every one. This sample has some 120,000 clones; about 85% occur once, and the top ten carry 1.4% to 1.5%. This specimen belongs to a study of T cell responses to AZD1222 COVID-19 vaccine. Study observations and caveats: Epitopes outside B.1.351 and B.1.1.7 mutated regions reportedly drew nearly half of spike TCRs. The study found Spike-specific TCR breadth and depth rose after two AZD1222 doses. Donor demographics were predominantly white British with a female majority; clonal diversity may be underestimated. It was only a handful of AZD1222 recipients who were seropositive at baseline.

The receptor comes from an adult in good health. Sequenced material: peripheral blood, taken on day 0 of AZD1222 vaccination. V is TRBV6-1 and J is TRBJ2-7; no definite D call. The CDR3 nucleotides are TGTGCCAGCAGTGAATTCGTCTCCTACGAGCAGTACTTC. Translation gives CASSEFVSYEQYF.